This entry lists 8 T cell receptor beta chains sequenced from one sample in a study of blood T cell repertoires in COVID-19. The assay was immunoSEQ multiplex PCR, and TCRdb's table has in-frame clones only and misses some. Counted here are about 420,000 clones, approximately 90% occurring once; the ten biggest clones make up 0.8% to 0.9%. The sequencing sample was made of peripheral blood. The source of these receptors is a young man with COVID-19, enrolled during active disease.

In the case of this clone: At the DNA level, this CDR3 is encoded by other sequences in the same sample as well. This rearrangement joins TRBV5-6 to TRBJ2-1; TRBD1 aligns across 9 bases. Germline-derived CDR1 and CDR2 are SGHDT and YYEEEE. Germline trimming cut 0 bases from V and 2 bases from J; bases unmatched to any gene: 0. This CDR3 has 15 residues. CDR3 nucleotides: TGTGCCAGCAGCTTGGGGGACAGGGCCTACAATGAGCAGTTCTTC. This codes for CASSLGDRAYNEQFF. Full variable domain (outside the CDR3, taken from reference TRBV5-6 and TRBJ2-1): DAGVTQSPTHLIKTRGQQVTLRCSPKSGHDTVSWYQQALGQGPQFIFQYYEEEERQRGNFPDRFSGHQFPNYSSELNVNALLLGDSALYLCASSLGDRAYNEQFFGPGTRLTVL.

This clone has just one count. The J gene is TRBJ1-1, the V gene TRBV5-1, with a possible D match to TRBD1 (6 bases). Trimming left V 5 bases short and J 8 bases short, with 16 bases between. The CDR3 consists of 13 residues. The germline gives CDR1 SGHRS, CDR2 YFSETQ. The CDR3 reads CASSLRTGPEAFF. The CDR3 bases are TGCGCCAGCAGTTTACGAACAGGGCCCGAAGCTTTCTTT.

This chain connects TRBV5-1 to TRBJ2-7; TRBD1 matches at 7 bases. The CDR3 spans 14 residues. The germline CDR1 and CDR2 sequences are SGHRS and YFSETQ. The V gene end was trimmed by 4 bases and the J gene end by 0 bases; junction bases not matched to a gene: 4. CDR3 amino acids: CASSPGTASYEQYF. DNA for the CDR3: TGCGCCAGCAGCCCCGGGACAGCCTCCTACGAGCAGTACTTC.

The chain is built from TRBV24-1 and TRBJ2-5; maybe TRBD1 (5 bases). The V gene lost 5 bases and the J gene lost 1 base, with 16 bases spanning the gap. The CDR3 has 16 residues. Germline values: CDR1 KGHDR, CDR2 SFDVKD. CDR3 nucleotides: TGTGCCACCAGTGGTGGGGCCTCATTCACCCAAGAGACCCAGTACTTC. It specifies CATSGGASFTQETQYF.

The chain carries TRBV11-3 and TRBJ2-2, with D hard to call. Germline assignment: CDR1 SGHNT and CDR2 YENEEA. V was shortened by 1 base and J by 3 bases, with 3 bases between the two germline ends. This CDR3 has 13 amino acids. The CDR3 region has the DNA TGTGCCAGCAGCTTAGCGTACACCGGGGAGCTGTTTTTT. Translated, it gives CASSLAYTGELFF.

The CDR3 loop is CASSVGLTDTQYF. CDR3 bases: TGCGCCAGCAGTGTGGGACTCACAGATACGCAGTATTTT. The V and J genes are TRBV5-1 and TRBJ2-3; TRBD2 is a possible D gene (6 bases). The V gene's germline CDR1 is SGHRS and CDR2 YFSETQ. Trimming stripped 5 bases from V and 2 bases from J, with 9 bases between. This CDR3 contains 13 residues.

The CDR3 spells CASSVGFRGGTEAFF. The CDR3 nucleotides are TGTGCCAGCAGTGTAGGTTTCCGGGGGGGCACTGAAGCTTTCTTT. The chain uses TRBV2 and TRBJ1-1; D is perhaps TRBD1 (5 bases). V was shortened by 4 bases and J by 4 bases, with 16 bases between the two germline ends. This CDR3 comprises 15 residues. The germline V gene has CDR1 SNHLY and CDR2 FYNNEI.

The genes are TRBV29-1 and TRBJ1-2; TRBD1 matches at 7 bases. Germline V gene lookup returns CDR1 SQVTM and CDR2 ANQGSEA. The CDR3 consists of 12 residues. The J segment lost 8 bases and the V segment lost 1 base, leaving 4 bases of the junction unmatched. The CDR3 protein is CSVEGPGGGYTF. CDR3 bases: TGCAGCGTTGAAGGGCCAGGGGGGGGCTACACCTTC.